This T cell receptor (beta chain) was recovered during a study of blood T cell repertoires in COVID-19. The method was immunoSEQ multiplex PCR; TCRdb's version includes in-frame clones alone and lacks a portion of them. Of about 25,000 clones in the sample, about nine tenths were seen once. This CDR3 contains 14 residues. The germline V gene has CDR1 SQVTM and CDR2 ANQGSEA. Unmatched junction bases numbered 5, after V lost 7 bases and J lost 0 bases. This receptor was identified in a man between 45 and 60 years old with active COVID-19. This chain uses TRBV29-1 with TRBJ1-3, with 8 bases aligning to TRBD1. The specimen sequenced was peripheral blood. Here the CDR3 reads CSAADRGSGNTIYF. The CDR3 nucleotides are TGCAGCGCCGCCGACAGGGGCTCTGGAAACACCATATATTTT.